This T cell receptor beta chain was identified during a study of PD-L1 blockade in urothelial cancer. On the study more broadly: About 90% of the roughly 29 patients were men who had bladder-origin urothelial cancer. Blood samples had a median of approximately 150,000 T cells, roughly 83,000 unique TCRs, and clonality roughly 0.074. Blood was analyzed 3 weeks (second dose) and 6 weeks after treatment start.

TCRdb keeps only in-frame clones here, not all; method: immunoSEQ multiplex PCR. This sample has more than 40,000 clones, with around 86% found just once. Described time point: pretreatment peripheral blood. Each patient contributed between 1 and 8 total time points of blood mononuclear cells, pretreatment and during treatment. V was cut by 2 bases and J by 0 bases, with 9 bases left in between. The CDR3 sequence is 15 residues long. The V and J genes are TRBV23-1 and TRBJ2-3, with a possible D match to TRBD2 (6 bases). TRBV23-1 is known as an ORF, though its function is uncertain. The sequence derives from a man aged 45 to 65 with urothelial cancer. This material consisted of PBMCs, taken around atezolizumab (anti-PD-L1) treatment. In DNA form, the CDR3 reads TGCGCCAGCAGTCAAGGCGGGAATAGCACAGATACGCAGTATTTT. It is translated as CASSQGGNSTDTQYF.